Listed here is a single TCR beta chain. Its antigen is unidentified. Profiling relied on immunoSEQ multiplex PCR, and the TCRdb table lists in-frame clones only, not all of them. The sample consists of about 88,000 clones, approximately 90% of them appearing once. These data are taken from a study of graft-versus-host responses after intestinal transplantation. Across the study: All recipients were given anti-thymocyte globulin induction, and tacrolimus and steroids were then administered for about three years.

This TCR was recovered from a human donor who was the organ donor for an intestinal transplant. The specimen was unstimulated CD4+ T cells sorted from spleen or lymph node cells, collected before transplant.

CDR3 sequence (DNA): TGTGCCATCAGGGGGACTAGCGGGAGTTGGGAGCAGTACTTC. Protein: CAIRGTSGSWEQYF. The chain employs TRBV10-3 and TRBJ2-7; 14 nucleotides match TRBD2. This CDR3 is built from 14 residues. Germline loops: CDR1 ENHRY, CDR2 SYGVKD. Trimming cost V 6 bases and J 7 bases; bases outside gene matches: 5.